This entry lists 29 T cell receptor beta chains sequenced from one sample in a study of beta chain features in type 1 diabetes. Investigators reverse transcribed all isolated RNA, so they sequenced expressed TCRB transcripts. Clones were sequenced by immunoSEQ multiplex PCR, and TCRdb holds only the in-frame ones, with some missing. The sample lists over 500,000 clones, around 15% occurring once. The sequenced sample was naive CD4+ T cells from blood. These receptors originate from a young man in good health.

V gene TRBV19 combines with J gene TRBJ2-5; D not resolved. V was shortened by 3 bases and J by 3 bases, with 8 bases between the two germline ends. The germline V gene encodes CDR1 LNHDA and CDR2 SQIVND (reference sequence). This CDR3 is 13 amino acids long. The CDR3 region is CASSINRKETQYF. The CDR3 nucleotides are TGTGCCAGTAGTATTAACAGAAAAGAGACCCAGTACTTC.

This clone was recorded a few times. The gene calls are TRBV6-4 and TRBJ2-1; D might be TRBD1 or TRBD2, each matching 5 bases. Deletions cut 5 bases from V and 4 bases from J, with 18 bases between. The CDR3 is 16 residues long. CDR1 is MRHNA and CDR2 is SNTAGT in the germline V gene. The CDR3 bases are TGTGCCAGCAGTTCCCACTTCGGGACGCCGTACAATGAGCAGTTCTTC. It encodes CASSSHFGTPYNEQFF.

This clone was observed a handful of times. The rearrangement joins TRBV5-1 to TRBJ1-4, with D hard to call. V lost 4 bases and J 8 bases, leaving 18 bases between the germline ends. Germline CDR1 and CDR2: SGHRS and YFSETQ. CDR3 length: 15 residues. This CDR3 is CASSPGPGVAEKLFF. The CDR3 region has the DNA TGCGCCAGCAGCCCTGGCCCCGGGGTGGCCGAAAAACTGTTTTTT.

This clone was seen only a few times. The chain has TRBV28 and TRBJ1-2; no reliable D call. V was clipped by 4 bases and J by 3 bases, with 3 bases between them. Germline V lookup: CDR1 MDHEN, CDR2 SYDVKM. The CDR3 totals 11 residues. This CDR3 reads CASSSHYGYTF. Here the CDR3 DNA reads TGTGCCAGCAGTTCTCACTATGGCTACACCTTC.

This clone was picked up a small number of times. The CDR3 sequence is CAWSRAPYEQYF. The CDR3 region has the DNA TGTGCCTGGAGTAGGGCTCCCTACGAGCAGTACTTC. The V gene is TRBV30, the J gene TRBJ2-7; D unclear. V lost 2 bases and J 2 bases, leaving 7 bases between the germline ends. The CDR3 is made up of 12 amino acids. Germline V CDR1 and CDR2: GTSNPN, SVGIG (reference sequence).

This rearrangement joins TRBV4-1 to TRBJ1-4, with D possibly matching TRBD1 (6 bases). The CDR3 has 17 residues. CDR1 and CDR2 (germline): MGHRA, YSYEKL. Trimming left V 0 bases short and J 0 bases short, with 11 bases between. This CDR3 is CASSQEFRQATNEKLFF. For the CDR3, the DNA is TGCGCCAGCAGCCAAGAATTCCGACAGGCAACTAATGAAAAACTGTTTTTT.

There are a few counts of this clone. The CDR3 DNA reads as TGTGCCATGAGGACGGATCCCATCTATGGCTACACCTTC. Translating it yields CAMRTDPIYGYTF. This chain uses TRBV10-3 with TRBJ1-2; D call uncertain. V gave up 9 bases and J gave up 4 bases, with 15 bases separating them. The germline V gene has CDR1 ENHRY and CDR2 SYGVKD. This CDR3 region has 13 residues.

The table lists this clone with a few counts. J is TRBJ2-1 and V is TRBV5-1; D is perhaps TRBD2 (6 bases). From germline, CDR1 is SGHRS and CDR2 YFSETQ. The CDR3 extends over 17 amino acids. Trimming removed 3 bases from V and 0 bases from J, with 16 bases in between. CDR3: CASSSPSGRSSYNEQFF. CDR3 sequence (DNA): TGCGCCAGCAGCTCGCCCTCGGGGAGGAGCTCCTACAATGAGCAGTTCTTC.

This clone came up a few times. The chain carries TRBV4-1 and TRBJ2-3; D uncertain. The CDR3 has 14 amino acids. V was trimmed by 4 bases and J by 3 bases, leaving 11 bases between them. The germline V gene encodes CDR1 MGHRA and CDR2 YSYEKL. The DNA for the CDR3 is TGCGCCAGCAGCCCTACATTCGTGACAGATACGCAGTATTTT. This translates into CASSPTFVTDTQYF.

The chain links TRBV14 to TRBJ1-2; 8 bases fit TRBD1. The J segment lost 4 bases and the V segment lost 2 bases, leaving 6 bases of the junction unmatched. The length of the CDR3 is 15 residues. Germline loops: CDR1 SGHDN, CDR2 FVKESK. CDR3: CASSQRAGGFYGYTF. In nucleotides, the CDR3 is TGTGCCAGCAGCCAACGGGCAGGGGGCTTCTATGGCTACACCTTC.

The J gene is TRBJ1-1, the V gene TRBV10-3, with 8 bases fitting TRBD1. The CDR3 consists of 15 residues. CDR1 is ENHRY and CDR2 is SYGVKD in the germline V gene. The ends lost 2 bases at V and 1 base at J; junction bases unmatched: 3. The CDR3 region is CAISELGQGNTEAFF. The CDR3, as DNA: TGTGCCATCAGTGAGCTCGGACAGGGGAACACTGAAGCTTTCTTT.

J is TRBJ2-5 and V is TRBV28, with D hard to call. Trimming pared 4 bases from V and 12 bases from J, leaving 15 bases between. The germline V gene has CDR1 MDHEN and CDR2 SYDVKM. The CDR3 runs to 12 residues. The CDR3 region has the DNA TGTGCCAGCAGTTGGGGTAGACAATCTGAGTACTTC. Protein: CASSWGRQSEYF.

The chain uses TRBV5-1 and TRBJ2-3, with TRBD1 identical over 7 bases. Germline V gene lookup returns CDR1 SGHRS and CDR2 YFSETQ. V lost 4 bases, J lost 4 bases, and 6 bases stayed unmatched. The CDR3 extends over 14 amino acids. The DNA of the CDR3 is TGCGCCAGCAGCATGGGACAGTCTGCAGATACGCAGTATTTT. It yields the protein CASSMGQSADTQYF.

V usage is TRBV7-2 and J usage is TRBJ2-5, with 11 bases that match TRBD2. CDR3 length equals 15 residues. Germline V gene sequence: CDR1 SGHTA, CDR2 FQGNSA. The V gene end was trimmed by 4 bases and the J gene end by 1 base; junction bases not matched to a gene: 2. CDR3 region: CASSSTSGGQETQYF. As DNA, the CDR3 is TGTGCCAGCAGCTCTACTAGCGGGGGCCAAGAGACCCAGTACTTC.

The table lists this clone with a few counts. The rearrangement uses TRBV4-2 and TRBJ2-7; tentative D call: TRBD1 (6 bases). Germline V lookup: CDR1 LGHNA, CDR2 YNFKEQ. The CDR3 consists of 15 residues. Trimming took off 0 bases at V and 0 bases at J, with 9 bases between the two ends. CDR3 region: CASSQDPGHSYEQYF. The CDR3, as DNA: TGTGCCAGCAGCCAAGACCCGGGACACTCCTACGAGCAGTACTTC.

The chain carries TRBV18 and TRBJ2-7; D might be TRBD2 (6 bases). This CDR3 is 13 amino acids long. The V end lost 4 bases, the J end lost 3 bases, and 10 bases lay between the germline ends. The germline CDR1 and CDR2 sequences are KGHSH and LQKENI. The CDR3 loop reads CASSREVHYEQYF. CDR3 DNA: TGTGCCAGCTCACGGGAGGTCCACTACGAGCAGTACTTC.

J is TRBJ2-2 and V is TRBV7-3; 9 positions agree with TRBD1. V shed 5 bases, J shed 2 bases, and the junction held 6 bases outside the gene matches. The CDR3 runs 16 residues. Germline V CDR1 and CDR2: SGHTA, FQGTGA. The CDR3 coding sequence is TGTGCCAGCAGCCGAACAGGGGGCTATAACACCGGGGAGCTGTTTTTT. Translating gives CASSRTGGYNTGELFF.

This chain uses TRBV15 with TRBJ2-7, with D possibly matching TRBD1 (5 bases). The germline gives CDR1 LNHNV, CDR2 YYDKDF (reference sequence). This CDR3 has 15 residues. Trimming cost V 4 bases and J 3 bases, with 16 bases left between them. The chain's CDR3 is CATSTLSGNFYEQYF. In nucleotides, the CDR3 is TGTGCCACCAGCACGTTATCAGGGAACTTCTACGAGCAGTACTTC.

The V and J genes are TRBV2 and TRBJ2-7; D unclear. Trimming cost V 6 bases and J 2 bases, with 11 bases left between them. The CDR3 has 13 residues. The germline gives CDR1 SNHLY, CDR2 FYNNEI. This CDR3 is CASRVVVAYEQYF. CDR3 sequence (DNA): TGTGCCAGCAGAGTCGTCGTTGCCTACGAGCAGTACTTC.

This clone was seen a handful of times. The chain uses TRBV10-3 and TRBJ2-2; D might be TRBD1 (5 bases). CDR1 ENHRY and CDR2 SYGVKD come from the germline V gene. V was shortened by 6 bases and J by 1 base, with 9 bases between the two germline ends. The CDR3 loop spans 14 amino acids. CDR3 amino acids: CAIRATENTGELFF. The DNA of the CDR3 is TGTGCCATCAGGGCGACAGAGAACACCGGGGAGCTGTTTTTT.

The V gene is TRBV10-3, the J gene TRBJ2-5; D is unclear. There are 11 residues in the CDR3. Germline V gene data show CDR1 as ENHRY and CDR2 as SYGVKD. V lost 4 bases and J lost 5, with 5 bases in between. The CDR3 loop reads CAISVGETQYF. In DNA, the CDR3 is TGTGCCATCAGTGTGGGGGAGACCCAGTACTTC.

This clone was seen once. The V and J genes are TRBV7-6 and TRBJ1-6, with 8 bases lining up with TRBD1. The CDR3 has 20 residues. Unmatched junction bases numbered 14, after V lost 4 bases and J lost 0 bases. CDR1 SGHVS and CDR2 FNYEAQ come from the germline V gene. The CDR3 spells CASSSTRRNRGFSYNSPLHF. The CDR3 DNA reads TGTGCCAGCAGCTCCACCCGGCGGAACAGGGGGTTCTCCTATAATTCACCCCTCCACTTT. The variable domain in full, completed from reference TRBV7-6 and TRBJ1-6, reads GAGVSQSPRYKVTKRGQDVALRCDPISGHVSLYWYRQALGQGPEFLTYFNYEAQQDKSGLPNDRFSAERPEGSISTLTIQRTEQRDSAMYRCASSSTRRNRGFSYNSPLHFGNGTRLTVT.

This chain connects TRBV5-1 to TRBJ2-2, with D possibly being TRBD1 (6 bases). Trimming took off 6 bases at V and 6 bases at J, with 21 bases between the two ends. This CDR3 is 16 amino acids long. The germline gives CDR1 SGHRS, CDR2 YFSETQ. The CDR3 loop is CASNLGAGVGSGELFF. CDR3 coding DNA: TGCGCCAGCAACCTTGGCGCAGGGGTCGGGTCCGGGGAGCTGTTTTTT.

This clone has more than one count but fewer than ten. This chain connects TRBV5-7 to TRBJ2-7; D may be TRBD2 (6 bases). TRBV5-7 is an ORF, and what it does is uncertain. V lost 4 bases, J lost 3 bases, and 26 bases lay in between. CDR3 length: 18 residues. Here the CDR3 DNA reads TGTGCCAGCAGCCTAACCATTCGTTCAGTCGGGGGTAGCTACGAGCAGTACTTC. The encoded protein is CASSLTIRSVGGSYEQYF.

The rearrangement joins TRBV9 to TRBJ1-5, with a weak D call TRBD1 (6 bases). Germline CDR1 and CDR2: SGDLS and YYNGEE. The CDR3 runs 16 residues. V was cut by 7 bases and J by 1 base, with 18 bases left in between. For the CDR3, the DNA is TGTGCCAGCTTTTGTGGGGGGCGATTGAGCAATCAGCCCCAGCATTTT. It yields the protein CASFCGGRLSNQPQHF.

Only a few counts were recorded for this clone. This chain joins TRBV2 and TRBJ2-3; 10 positions match TRBD1. J was trimmed by 3 bases and V by 2 bases; bases with no gene match: 5. Per germline, CDR1 SNHLY and CDR2 FYNNEI. This CDR3 has 16 amino acids. The CDR3 sequence is CASSEPRDRGTDTQYF. Here the CDR3 DNA reads TGTGCCAGCAGTGAACCCCGGGACAGGGGTACAGATACGCAGTATTTT.

Only a few counts were recorded for this clone. The chain uses TRBV6-5 and TRBJ2-7; the D gene is possibly TRBD1 (5 bases). This CDR3 contains 11 residues. Trimming took off 8 bases at V and 6 bases at J, with 11 bases between the two ends. Per the germline V gene, CDR1 is MNHEY and CDR2 is SVGAGI. CDR3 loop: CASASGPEQYF. The CDR3 DNA is TGTGCCAGCGCCTCAGGGCCCGAGCAGTACTTC.

V and J are TRBV4-3 and TRBJ2-1; D is unresolved. Per the germline V gene, CDR1 is LGHNA and CDR2 is YSLEER. This CDR3 has 13 amino acids. Trimming took off 1 base at V and 3 bases at J, with 4 bases between the two ends. CDR3 nucleotide sequence: TGCGCCAGCAGCCAAGTTGTCTACAATGAGCAGTTCTTC. It translates to CASSQVVYNEQFF.

The chain employs TRBV18 and TRBJ1-1; D remains unclear. Per the germline V gene, CDR1 is KGHSH and CDR2 is LQKENI. V was shortened by 3 bases and J by 1 base, with 15 bases between the two germline ends. The CDR3 extends over 16 amino acids. The CDR3 loop reads CASSPIVAKGNTEAFF. The CDR3 nucleotides read TGTGCCAGCTCACCGATCGTCGCCAAGGGGAACACTGAAGCTTTCTTT.